These 24 T cell receptor beta chains were all obtained from the same sample, sequenced in a study of T cell repertoires in cytomegalovirus infection. Using its own MiXCR run on the reads, TCRdb lists one record per CDR3 protein. The sample lists 60,000 to 75,000 distinct CDR3 sequences; more than 3% were seen once. The material sequenced was PBMCs. Receptor source: a human donor in good health (CMV status not recorded). Some clones in this sample may be carry-over from other donors' samples.

This clonotype showed up many times. CDR3 protein: CASSYWTALSYNEQFF. The CDR3, as DNA: TGTGCCAGCAGCTATTGGACAGCCCTCTCCTACAATGAGCAGTTCTTC. The chain joins TRBV11-3 to TRBJ2-1, with a weak D call TRBD1 (6 bases). There are 16 residues in the CDR3. Deletions cut 4 bases from V and 0 bases from J, with 13 bases between. Germline CDR1 reads SGHNT; CDR2 reads YENEEA.

This clonotype was found many times. The rearrangement uses TRBV7-2 and TRBJ1-3; unclear D gene. V lost 0 bases, J lost 8 bases, and 17 bases lay in between. This CDR3 has 16 residues. The germline gives CDR1 SGHTA, CDR2 FQGNSA. DNA for the CDR3: TGTGCCAGCAGCTTAGCGTCGGGAATCCGGCAGGACACCATATATTTT. Translation: CASSLASGIRQDTIYF.

In its sample, this clonotype was seen many times. This rearrangement joins TRBV7-2 to TRBJ2-5; TRBD1 or TRBD2 may be the D gene (6 bases each). The germline V gene has CDR1 SGHTA and CDR2 FQGNSA. The CDR3 consists of 14 residues. V lost 3 bases and J 4 bases, leaving 12 bases between the germline ends. CDR3 protein: CASSFSGGGETQYF. The CDR3 DNA sequence: TGTGCCAGCAGCTTTAGCGGAGGGGGAGAGACCCAGTACTTC.

This clonotype was observed many times. The chain has TRBV6-2 or TRBV6-3 and TRBJ2-1, with no clear D. Germline V lookup: CDR1 MNHEY, CDR2 SVGEGT. The V gene lost 1 base and the J gene lost 0 bases, with 4 bases spanning the gap. The CDR3 has 14 residues. The DNA for the CDR3 is TGTGCCAGCAGTTACTTCAACTCCTACAATGAGCAGTTCTTC. Translating it yields CASSYFNSYNEQFF.

This clonotype was found many times. The chain has TRBV7-2 and TRBJ2-2; no clear D gene. The CDR3 covers 13 residues. Per germline, CDR1 SGHTA and CDR2 FQGNSA. V was trimmed by 5 bases and J by 3 bases, leaving 7 bases between them. CDR3: CASSPLDTGELFF. The CDR3 DNA reads TGTGCCAGCAGCCCATTGGACACCGGGGAGCTGTTTTTT.

This clonotype was found many times. CDR3 sequence: CASSLLQYNEQFF. CDR3 nucleotides: TGTGCCAGCAGTTTATTACAGTACAATGAGCAGTTCTTC. The V and J genes are TRBV12-3 or TRBV12-4 and TRBJ2-1; D gene ambiguous. The CDR3 covers 13 residues. V lost 2 bases, J lost 4 bases, and 6 bases lay in between.

This clonotype was detected a few times. The chain employs TRBV7-9 and TRBJ2-3, with D possibly matching TRBD1 (5 bases). Deletions cut 5 bases from V and 1 base from J, with 10 bases between. The length of the CDR3 is 14 residues. Looked up from germline, CDR1 is SEHNR and CDR2 is FQNEAQ (reference sequence). CDR3 DNA: TGTGCCAGCAGCCGACAGACTGGCACAGATACGCAGTATTTT. As protein: CASSRQTGTDTQYF.

This clonotype appeared many times. The CDR3 bases are TGTGCCAGCAGACCACGCGGGACAGAGGCCTATGGCTACACCTTC. It translates to CASRPRGTEAYGYTF. The rearrangement links TRBV7-2 to TRBJ1-2; 7 nucleotides line up with TRBD1. The CDR3 extends over 15 amino acids. V was pared by 6 bases and J by 4 bases, with 11 bases of the junction left unmatched. CDR1 is SGHTA and CDR2 is FQGNSA in the germline V gene.

This clonotype appeared many times. The chain joins TRBV7-3 to TRBJ2-4; the D call may be TRBD1 or TRBD2 (5 bases each). Trimming took off 5 bases at V and 4 bases at J, with 9 bases between the two ends. There are 13 residues in the CDR3. CDR1 is SGHTA, CDR2 FQGTGA, per germline. The DNA of the CDR3 is TGTGCCAGCAGCGGGGGTTTGAAAAACATTCAGTACTTC. The encoded protein is CASSGGLKNIQYF.

Many counts were recorded for this clonotype. V usage is TRBV28 and J usage is TRBJ1-5; 10 positions match TRBD1. V shed 4 bases and J 6 bases; nucleotides not matched to a gene: 6. This CDR3 is built from 15 residues. Germline-derived CDR1 and CDR2 are MDHEN and SYDVKM. The CDR3 region has the DNA TGTGCCAGCAGTTGGGACAGGGGCTTGGGTCAGCCCCAGCATTTT. The encoded protein is CASSWDRGLGQPQHF. Full variable domain (remainder filled in from reference TRBV28 and TRBJ1-5): DVKVTQSSRYLVKRTGEKVFLECVQDMDHENMFWYRQDPGLGLRLIYFSYDVKMKEKGDIPEGYSVSREKKERFSLILESASTNQTSMYLCASSWDRGLGQPQHFGDGTRLSIL.

This clonotype is medium-sized (0.01 to 0.1%) by share. This chain connects TRBV7-2 to TRBJ1-1; the D gene is possibly TRBD1 (6 bases). Germline lookup yields CDR1 SGHTA and CDR2 FQGNSA. The V and J ends lost 4 bases and 3 bases respectively, with 21 bases between them. The CDR3 runs to 17 residues. The CDR3 protein is CASSSYLTGNKDTEAFF. CDR3 nucleotide sequence: TGTGCCAGCAGCTCCTATTTAACAGGGAATAAGGACACTGAAGCTTTCTTT.

This clonotype was seen more than once but under ten times. Written as DNA, the CDR3 is TGTGCCAGCAGTTCCCTAGACGGGAGCACATATGAGCAGTTCTTC. It specifies CASSSLDGSTYEQFF. This chain connects TRBV28 to TRBJ2-1; D possibly corresponds to TRBD2 (6 bases). Per germline, CDR1 MDHEN and CDR2 SYDVKM. With 4 bases removed from V and 8 bases from J, the gap between germline ends came to 18 bases. The CDR3 length is 15 residues.

This clonotype is classed as medium-sized. The genes are TRBV7-6 and TRBJ1-2, with D tentatively TRBD1 (5 bases). Germline CDR1 reads SGHVS; CDR2 reads FNYEAQ. V shed 5 bases and J shed 3 bases, with 16 bases lying between them. The CDR3 is made up of 15 amino acids. CDR3 sequence: CASSKERRGDYGYTF. The CDR3 DNA reads TGTGCCAGCAGCAAAGAGCGGCGGGGGGACTATGGCTACACCTTC.

This clonotype has ten or more counts. This chain uses TRBV27 with TRBJ2-7, with 8 nucleotides matching TRBD2. Germline-derived CDR1 and CDR2 are MNHEY and SMNVEV (reference sequence). The CDR3 covers 14 residues. After removal of 2 bases from V and 4 bases from J, the junction contained 4 bases not matched to a gene. The CDR3 sequence is CASSLVAGGYEQYF. DNA of the CDR3: TGTGCCAGCAGTTTAGTGGCGGGGGGATACGAGCAGTACTTC.

This clonotype was counted many times. The gene calls are TRBV7-8 and TRBJ1-4, with 7 bases aligning to TRBD1. Trimming took 4 bases from V and 6 from J; bases not matched to a gene: 14. There are 17 residues in the CDR3. Germline lookup yields CDR1 SGHVS and CDR2 FQNEAQ. For the CDR3, the DNA is TGTGCCAGCAGCTACGACTGGGGGGACAGACCTGATGAAAAACTGTTTTTT. Protein sequence: CASSYDWGDRPDEKLFF.

This clonotype was seen many times. The V and J genes are TRBV6-8 and TRBJ2-7; the match to TRBD2 covers 11 bases. Trimming took 6 bases from V and 4 from J; bases not matched to a gene: 8. The CDR3 contains 15 residues. In germline, CDR1 is MNHGY, CDR2 SAAAGT. The CDR3, as DNA: TGTGCCAGCAGCCAACTAGCGGGAGCGAGGTACGAGCAGTACTTC. Its translation is CASSQLAGARYEQYF.

Many counts were recorded for this clonotype. The rearrangement links TRBV7-8 to TRBJ2-7; D remains unclear. V was shortened by 5 bases and J by 0 bases, with 17 bases between the two germline ends. The CDR3 loop spans 16 amino acids. In germline, CDR1 is SGHVS, CDR2 FQNEAQ. CDR3 coding DNA: TGTGCCAGCAGCAAGAGGTGGCAGCTGAGCTCCTACGAGCAGTACTTC. This translates into CASSKRWQLSSYEQYF.

There are many counts of this clonotype. The chain carries TRBV28 and TRBJ2-1; 7 nucleotides align to TRBD1. CDR1 and CDR2 (germline): MDHEN, SYDVKM. J was trimmed by 4 bases and V by 6 bases; bases with no gene match: 9. The CDR3 sequence is 15 residues long. The chain's CDR3 is CASRQQGHGYNEQFF. As DNA, the CDR3 is TGTGCCAGCAGGCAACAGGGGCATGGGTACAATGAGCAGTTCTTC. Together with reference TRBV28 and TRBJ2-1, the CDR3 gives the full variable domain: DVKVTQSSRYLVKRTGEKVFLECVQDMDHENMFWYRQDPGLGLRLIYFSYDVKMKEKGDIPEGYSVSREKKERFSLILESASTNQTSMYLCASRQQGHGYNEQFFGPGTRLTVL.

Many counts were recorded for this clonotype. This rearrangement joins TRBV4-3 to TRBJ1-3; D remains ambiguous. The CDR3 runs 15 residues. Germline V gene data show CDR1 as LGHNA and CDR2 as YSLEER. Trimming left V 2 bases short and J 0 bases short, with 8 bases between. In nucleotides, the CDR3 is TGCGCCAGCAGCCAAAGAAGATACTCTGGAAACACCATATATTTT. Its protein is CASSQRRYSGNTIYF.

This clonotype came up many times. The DNA of the CDR3 is TGTGCCAGCAGGGGATCAGAGATACAAGAGACCCAGTACTTC. It is translated as CASRGSEIQETQYF. V and J are TRBV6-2 or TRBV6-3 and TRBJ2-5; D unclear. CDR1 is MNHEY and CDR2 is SVGEGT in the germline V gene. The CDR3 consists of 14 residues. V was shortened by 6 bases and J by 2 bases, with 13 bases between the two germline ends.

This clonotype was counted many times. The chain has TRBV7-2 and TRBJ2-5; no definite D call. V lost 9 bases to trimming and J lost 1 base, with 15 bases between them. The CDR3 spans 14 residues. The germline V gene has CDR1 SGHTA and CDR2 FQGNSA. The DNA for the CDR3 is TGTGCCAGTGGCGGCGAGCGACGCCAAGAGACCCAGTACTTC. Amino acids: CASGGERRQETQYF.

This clonotype appeared many times. This chain links TRBV5-1 with TRBJ1-2, with 8 bases matching TRBD1. The V and J ends lost 4 bases and 6 bases, in that order; junction bases with no gene match: 8. CDR3 length: 14 amino acids. The germline V gene has CDR1 SGHRS and CDR2 YFSETQ. DNA of the CDR3: TGCGCCAGCAGCCCAGGGACAGGCCTTGATGGCTACACCTTC. It encodes CASSPGTGLDGYTF.

This clonotype was recorded at least ten times. The rearrangement joins TRBV7-2 to TRBJ2-3; either TRBD1 or TRBD2 may supply D (6 bases each). Germline-derived CDR1 and CDR2 are SGHTA and FQGNSA. This CDR3 is built from 16 residues. Deletions cut 4 bases from V and 2 bases from J, with 16 bases between. The CDR3: CASSSGRTGATDTQYF. Here the CDR3 DNA reads TGTGCCAGCAGCTCGGGACGCACGGGGGCCACAGATACGCAGTATTTT.

This clonotype was seen ten or more times. The V and J genes are TRBV7-2 and TRBJ2-3, with 7 bases identical to TRBD1. CDR3 length: 12 residues. V lost 4 bases and J lost 9; bases outside the gene matches: 4. Germline CDR1 reads SGHTA; CDR2 reads FQGNSA. The CDR3 DNA reads TGTGCCAGCAGCTCCCCGACAGGGACGCAGTATTTT. Protein sequence: CASSSPTGTQYF.